The 19 T cell receptor beta chains listed next were all sequenced from one sample in a study of cytomegalovirus exposure and HLA in healthy donors. The PCR was carried out with 60 Vbeta primers and 13 Jbeta primers. Clones were read by immunoSEQ multiplex PCR, and TCRdb kept only the in-frame ones, dropping some. The sample yields around 100,000 clones, over 75% seen once. The sequenced material came from PBMCs. The source of these receptors is a man aged 25 to 45 in good health and CMV-seronegative.

The chain is built from TRBV25-1 and TRBJ1-1; TRBD1 might be the D (5 bases). Per germline, CDR1 MGHDK and CDR2 SYGVNS. The V gene lost 4 bases and the J gene lost 4 bases, with 13 bases spanning the gap. The CDR3 has 14 amino acids. The CDR3 sequence is CASSGVGRVTEAFF. The DNA for the CDR3 is TGTGCCAGCAGTGGCGTCGGCAGGGTCACTGAAGCTTTCTTT.

The genes are TRBV27 and TRBJ1-1; D gene unclear. CDR1 is MNHEY and CDR2 is SMNVEV in the germline V gene (reference sequence). V gave up 2 bases and J gave up 3 bases, with 13 bases separating them. The CDR3 consists of 15 residues. CDR3 sequence reads: CASSLIPGSYTEAFF. CDR3 nucleotide sequence: TGTGCCAGCAGTTTAATCCCGGGGTCGTACACTGAAGCTTTCTTT.

In the case of this clone: The CDR3 ends on some other residue instead of the conserved phenylalanine or tryptophan, so this is likely a read error. The rearrangement links TRBV7-9 to TRBJ2-7, with 13 positions matching TRBD2. The germline gives CDR1 SEHNR, CDR2 FQNEAQ (reference sequence). The V gene end was trimmed by 5 bases and the J gene end by 0 bases; junction bases not matched to a gene: 4. This CDR3 is 16 amino acids long. Written as DNA, the CDR3 is TGTGCCAGCAGCCCCCGGACTAGCGGGAGCTCCTACGAGCAGTACCTC. The encoded protein is CASSPRTSGSSYEQYL.

The sample holds a few counts of this clone. The rearrangement links TRBV5-4 to TRBJ1-1; 11 bases agree with TRBD1. The V gene's germline CDR1 is SGHNT and CDR2 YYREEE (reference sequence). The trim removed 0 bases at V and 5 bases at J, leaving 3 bases unmatched. The CDR3 runs 15 residues. This CDR3 reads CASSLGGQGATEAFF. CDR3 coding DNA: TGTGCCAGCAGCTTGGGAGGACAGGGGGCGACTGAAGCTTTCTTT.

The V and J genes are TRBV2 and TRBJ2-7, with 10 positions matching TRBD1. V dropped 5 bases and J dropped 3; count of bases not matched to a gene: 1. Germline V CDR1 and CDR2: SNHLY, FYNNEI. The CDR3 extends over 13 amino acids. DNA for the CDR3: TGTGCCAGCAGTTGGGACAGGGGCTACGAGCAGTACTTC. The encoded protein is CASSWDRGYEQYF. Filled out from reference TRBV2 and TRBJ2-7, the complete variable domain reads EPEVTQTPSHQVTQMGQEVILRCVPISNHLYFYWYRQILGQKVEFLVSFYNNEISEKSEIFDDQFSVERPDGSNFTLKIRSTKLEDSAMYFCASSWDRGYEQYFGPGTRLTVT.

The chain carries TRBV27 and TRBJ2-1; the match to TRBD1 covers 7 bases. Germline lookup yields CDR1 MNHEY and CDR2 SMNVEV (reference sequence). The length of the CDR3 is 16 residues. V trimming: 7 bases; J trimming: 4 bases; junction bases outside the gene matches: 13. CDR3 sequence reads: CASTPIGGQIYNEQFF. CDR3 in DNA: TGTGCCAGCACACCCATAGGGGGACAGATTTACAATGAGCAGTTCTTC.

This clone came up once. This chain uses TRBV7-9 with TRBJ2-1, with 9 bases that match TRBD2. The CDR3 covers 17 residues. CDR1 and CDR2 from the germline V gene are SEHNR and FQNEAQ (reference sequence). V gave up 0 bases and J gave up 0 bases; unmatched junction bases: 3. Written as DNA, the CDR3 is TGTGCCAGCAGCTTAGCTAGCGGGGGCACCTCCTACAATGAGCAGTTCTTC. Its protein is CASSLASGGTSYNEQFF.

V usage is TRBV11-3 and J usage is TRBJ1-1; TRBD1 might be the D (5 bases). The CDR3 is 13 amino acids. Per germline, CDR1 SGHNT and CDR2 YENEEA. Trimming removed 5 bases from V and 1 base from J, with 8 bases in between. DNA of the CDR3: TGTGCCAGCAGCCTGGACAAGAACACTGAAGCTTTCTTT. Amino acids: CASSLDKNTEAFF.

This clone was seen just once. The chain recombines TRBV7-9 with TRBJ2-3, with D uncertain. This CDR3 is 13 amino acids long. Germline CDR1 SEHNR, CDR2 FQNEAQ (reference sequence). The germline V and J ends were trimmed by 5 bases and 2 bases, with 8 bases remaining between them. CDR3 residues: CASSPQVTDTQYF. As DNA, the CDR3 is TGTGCCAGCAGCCCCCAGGTCACAGATACGCAGTATTTT.

The chain joins TRBV6-5 to TRBJ2-3, with D possibly matching TRBD1 (6 bases). This CDR3 has 14 residues. Trimming took 6 bases from V and 1 from J, leaving 11 bases between them. Germline assignment: CDR1 MNHEY and CDR2 SVGAGI. The chain's CDR3 is CASSRGVGTDTQYF. In DNA form, the CDR3 reads TGTGCCAGCAGCAGGGGTGTGGGCACAGATACGCAGTATTTT.

This chain joins TRBV5-1 and TRBJ2-3; weak D call: TRBD1 (5 bases). The V gene's germline CDR1 is SGHRS and CDR2 YFSETQ. Trimming took 6 bases from V and 0 from J, leaving 17 bases between them. The CDR3 sequence is 16 residues long. CDR3 DNA sequence: TGCGCCAGCACTGCTTCAGGGTTCCCTAGCACAGATACGCAGTATTTT. It yields the protein CASTASGFPSTDTQYF.

This clone showed up just a few times. The chain carries TRBV18 and TRBJ2-7, with D perhaps TRBD1 (5 bases). The germline CDR1 and CDR2 sequences are KGHSH and LQKENI. Trimming removed 6 bases at V and 5 bases at J, with 17 bases between. This CDR3 is 14 amino acids long. CDR3 sequence reads: CASSADSRQHEQYF. The CDR3 region has the DNA TGTGCCAGCTCGGCCGACAGTCGTCAGCACGAGCAGTACTTC.

The chain combines TRBV7-6 with TRBJ2-7; 11 bases align to TRBD2. Per the germline V gene, CDR1 is SGHVS and CDR2 is FNYEAQ. The V and J ends lost 1 base and 6 bases, in that order; junction bases with no gene match: 8. The CDR3 has 16 residues. This CDR3 is CASSLGRGLAGGEQYF. CDR3 nucleotide sequence: TGTGCCAGCAGCTTAGGGAGGGGGCTAGCGGGAGGCGAGCAGTACTTC.

The V and J genes are TRBV29-1 and TRBJ1-5; D possibly corresponds to TRBD1 (6 bases). Germline CDR1 and CDR2: SQVTM and ANQGSEA. V lost 5 bases and J lost 3, with 11 bases in between. There are 13 residues in the CDR3. The CDR3 sequence is CSVTTGYNQPQHF. The CDR3 DNA reads TGCAGCGTTACAACAGGGTACAATCAGCCCCAGCATTTT.

The chain is built from TRBV10-3 and TRBJ1-5; 8 nucleotides line up with TRBD1. The germline gives CDR1 ENHRY, CDR2 SYGVKD. The CDR3 runs 14 residues. Germline trimming cut 8 bases from V and 2 bases from J; bases unmatched to any gene: 5. The CDR3 loop reads CAISGGDGNQPQHF. CDR3 nucleotide sequence: TGTGCCATCTCAGGGGGCGACGGCAATCAGCCCCAGCATTTT.

The genes are TRBV25-1 and TRBJ1-2, with D hard to call. This CDR3 region has 14 residues. Trimming took 5 bases from V and 2 from J, leaving 12 bases between them. Per the germline V gene, CDR1 is MGHDK and CDR2 is SYGVNS. The CDR3 DNA reads as TGTGCCAGCAGTAAAGGAGGCACAAACTATGGCTACACCTTC. It encodes CASSKGGTNYGYTF.

This rearrangement joins TRBV18 to TRBJ1-6; TRBD1 matches 7 bases. In germline, CDR1 is KGHSH, CDR2 LQKENI. V gave up 2 bases and J gave up 10 bases; unmatched junction bases: 5. This CDR3 is 14 amino acids long. CDR3 DNA: TGTGCCAGCTCACCAAACGGACAGGACTCACCCCTCCACTTT. Encoded protein: CASSPNGQDSPLHF.

The DNA for the CDR3 is TGTGCCATCAGTGCCCATATAGCGGGAGTGGGGTACGAGCAGTACTTC. Encoded protein: CAISAHIAGVGYEQYF. The chain combines TRBV10-3 with TRBJ2-7; 9 bases line up with TRBD2. Germline V CDR1 and CDR2: ENHRY, SYGVKD. This CDR3 has 16 amino acids. V shed 4 bases, J shed 4 bases, and the junction held 11 bases outside the gene matches.

This chain links TRBV7-2 with TRBJ2-1; D ambiguous. The CDR3 runs 13 residues. The V end was cut by 2 bases, the J end by 6 bases, with 8 bases between. The germline V gene encodes CDR1 SGHTA and CDR2 FQGNSA. Here the CDR3 DNA reads TGTGCCAGCAGCTTATCAGGAATCAATGAGCAGTTCTTC. As protein: CASSLSGINEQFF.